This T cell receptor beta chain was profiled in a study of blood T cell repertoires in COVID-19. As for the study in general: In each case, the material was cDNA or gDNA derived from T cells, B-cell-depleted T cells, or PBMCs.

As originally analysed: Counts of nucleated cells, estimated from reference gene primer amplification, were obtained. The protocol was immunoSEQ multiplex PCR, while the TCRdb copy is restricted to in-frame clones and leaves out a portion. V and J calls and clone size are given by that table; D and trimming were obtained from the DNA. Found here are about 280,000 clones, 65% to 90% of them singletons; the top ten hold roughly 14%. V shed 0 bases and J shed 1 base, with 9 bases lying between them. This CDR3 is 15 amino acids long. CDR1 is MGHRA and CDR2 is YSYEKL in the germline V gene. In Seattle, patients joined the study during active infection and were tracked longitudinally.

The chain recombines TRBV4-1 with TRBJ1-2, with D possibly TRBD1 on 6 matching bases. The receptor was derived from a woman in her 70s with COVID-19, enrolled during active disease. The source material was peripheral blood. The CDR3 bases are TGCGCCAGCAGCCAAGAACCGACAGGTAACTATGGCTACACCTTC. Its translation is CASSQEPTGNYGYTF.